The 6 T cell receptor beta chains given below trace back to one sample, sequenced in a study of T cells after yellow fever vaccination. A single record per CDR3 protein comes from TCRdb applying MiXCR to the 5' RACE reads. The repertoire holds about 220,000 distinct CDR3 sequences, with approximately 3.2% as singletons. The source was CD4+ T cells sorted from PBMCs, collected 10 days after the yellow fever booster vaccination. These receptors all come from a man younger than 35 who received the YFV17D yellow fever vaccine.

This clonotype was picked up many times. The chain links TRBV6-5 to TRBJ1-1; D is undetermined. The CDR3 runs to 13 residues. Germline CDR1 MNHEY, CDR2 SVGAGI. V was clipped by 4 bases and J by 1 base, with 7 bases between them. The CDR3 region is CASSFATNTEAFF. CDR3 nucleotide sequence: TGTGCCAGCAGTTTCGCGACGAACACTGAAGCTTTCTTT.

This clonotype was counted at least ten times. The gene calls are TRBV7-8 and TRBJ2-3; 8 bases agree with TRBD2. J gave up 2 bases and V 5 bases, and 3 bases lay outside the gene matches. The CDR3 extends over 14 amino acids. Germline-derived CDR1 and CDR2 are SGHVS and FQNEAQ. CDR3 in DNA: TGTGCCAGCAGCCTGACTAGCGTCACAGATACGCAGTATTTT. It yields the protein CASSLTSVTDTQYF.

This clonotype was detected a few times. This rearrangement joins TRBV4-1 to TRBJ2-1; the match to TRBD2 covers 7 bases. Germline values: CDR1 MGHRA, CDR2 YSYEKL. Losses at the gene ends were 5 bases for V and 7 bases for J; bases not matched to a gene: 8. The CDR3 loop spans 14 amino acids. In DNA form, the CDR3 reads TGCGCCAGCAGCAGACTAGCCGGACTGAATGAGCAGTTCTTC. Amino acids: CASSRLAGLNEQFF.

J is TRBJ1-1 and V is TRBV5-1; a possible D gene is TRBD1 (5 bases). Germline CDR1 is SGHRS and CDR2 is YFSETQ. Trimming took off 4 bases at V and 0 bases at J, with 10 bases between the two ends. The CDR3 spans 14 residues. CDR3 residues: CASSAGTLNTEAFF. As DNA, the CDR3 is TGCGCCAGCAGCGCCGGGACGCTGAACACTGAAGCTTTCTTT.

The sample holds a few counts of this clonotype. The V gene is TRBV27, the J gene TRBJ1-6; 8 bases fit TRBD1. V was pared by 8 bases and J by 10 bases, with 10 bases of the junction left unmatched. CDR1 and CDR2 from the germline V gene are MNHEY and SMNVEV (reference sequence). The CDR3 has 14 residues. In nucleotides, the CDR3 is TGTGCCAGCTCCTGGACAGGGCCGAGATCACCCCTCCACTTT. Translating it yields CASSWTGPRSPLHF.

In its sample, this clonotype was seen many times. V is TRBV6-6 and J is TRBJ2-3; D is possibly TRBD2 (7 bases). The germline V gene encodes CDR1 MNHNY and CDR2 SVGAGI (reference sequence). Between the trimmed V and J ends, which lost 6 bases and 3 bases, there was a span of 16 bases. The CDR3 has 15 amino acids. This chain's CDR3 is CASRFGGRGTDTQYF. Written as DNA, the CDR3 is TGTGCCAGCAGGTTCGGGGGGCGCGGGACAGATACGCAGTATTTT.